Here is one T cell receptor (beta chain) with its context. Its antigen is not identified. This record comes from a study of T cell repertoires in cytomegalovirus infection. Whole-study context: Recently identified HLA-C-restricted and well-studied HLA-B-restricted CMV epitopes were used. Evidence of both CMV infection and a matching HLA type came from public TCR beta signatures. Study results and limitations: HLA-C-restricted, CMV-specific TCR beta clonotypes were dominant ex vivo.

TCRdb re-analysed the reads in MiXCR, keeping a single row per CDR3 protein. The data show about 830,000 distinct CDR3 sequences, about 30% seen once. The germline V gene has CDR1 SGHVS and CDR2 FNYEAQ. V gave up 8 bases and J gave up 0 bases; unmatched junction bases: 5. The CDR3 consists of 17 residues. The receptor comes from a human donor in good health (CMV status not recorded). Some clones in this sample may be carry-over from other donors' samples. Sequences were derived from cultured CD8+ T cells from PBMCs, sampled from culture after CMV antigen stimulation. The rearrangement links TRBV7-6 to TRBJ2-3; 16 bases agree with TRBD2. CDR3 DNA sequence: TGTGCCAGCGCGGGACTAGCGGGGGGGCAGAGCACAGATACGCAGTATTTT. It yields the protein CASAGLAGGQSTDTQYF. The variable domain in full, with the rest retrieved from reference TRBV7-6 and TRBJ2-3, is GAGVSQSPRYKVTKRGQDVALRCDPISGHVSLYWYRQALGQGPEFLTYFNYEAQQDKSGLPNDRFSAERPEGSISTLTIQRTEQRDSAMYRCASAGLAGGQSTDTQYFGPGTRLTVL.